This TCR beta chain was recorded in a study of control samples from healthy donors and cancer patients. The germline CDR1 and CDR2 sequences are SQVTM and ANQGSEA. Trimming stripped 1 base from V and 0 bases from J, with 7 bases between. The CDR3 runs to 14 residues. The protocol was immunoSEQ multiplex PCR, while the TCRdb copy is restricted to in-frame clones and leaves out a portion. The data show about 30,000 clones, less than 80% seen once. Sequencing input: PBMCs. The TCR was taken from a man aged 55 to 69 with head and neck cancer. V gene TRBV29-1 combines with J gene TRBJ2-1; D is uncertain. The CDR3 reads CSVEAYSSYNEQFF. The CDR3 DNA follows: TGCAGCGTTGAAGCGTATAGCTCCTACAATGAGCAGTTCTTC.